This entry lists 28 T cell receptor beta chains sequenced from one sample in a study of control samples from healthy donors and cancer patients. Clones were sequenced by immunoSEQ multiplex PCR, and TCRdb holds only the in-frame ones, with some missing. Of around 63,000 clones in the sample, about 90% were seen once. What was sequenced was PBMCs. The receptors were gathered from a woman between 50 and 59 years old with head and neck cancer.

This chain links TRBV5-1 with TRBJ2-2; TRBD1 matches 7 bases. Germline loops: CDR1 SGHRS, CDR2 YFSETQ. Unmatched junction bases numbered 6, after V lost 5 bases and J lost 5 bases. CDR3 length: 14 amino acids. The CDR3 loop reads CASRWGQRTGELFF. CDR3 DNA sequence: TGCGCCAGCAGATGGGGACAGAGAACCGGGGAGCTGTTTTTT.

The J gene is TRBJ2-7, the V gene TRBV5-1; a weak D match, TRBD1 (6 bases). V lost 5 bases to trimming and J lost 0 bases, with 15 bases between them. Germline CDR1 and CDR2: SGHRS and YFSETQ. There are 15 residues in the CDR3. The CDR3 nucleotides read TGCGCCAGCAGACTACAGGGTATGGGCTCCTACGAGCAGTACTTC. Its translation is CASRLQGMGSYEQYF.

V gene TRBV7-6 combines with J gene TRBJ2-3; 9 bases line up with TRBD2. The germline CDR1 and CDR2 sequences are SGHVS and FNYEAQ. The CDR3 loop spans 16 amino acids. J gave up 5 bases and V 1 base, and 7 bases lay outside the gene matches. CDR3 sequence: CASSLEGGGARDTQYF. CDR3 coding DNA: TGTGCCAGCAGCTTAGAGGGCGGGGGGGCTCGAGATACGCAGTATTTT. The full variable domain, in which reference TRBV7-6 and TRBJ2-3 provide the parts outside the CDR3, is GAGVSQSPRYKVTKRGQDVALRCDPISGHVSLYWYRQALGQGPEFLTYFNYEAQQDKSGLPNDRFSAERPEGSISTLTIQRTEQRDSAMYRCASSLEGGGARDTQYFGPGTRLTVL.

The rearrangement joins TRBV2 to TRBJ1-1; possible D gene TRBD1, 5 bases. CDR1 and CDR2 (germline): SNHLY, FYNNEI. CDR3 length equals 13 residues. Trimming left V 7 bases short and J 9 bases short, with 18 bases between. The CDR3 DNA follows: TGTGCCAGCATTCCGAATGGCTCGGACAAAGCTTTCTTT. Its translation: CASIPNGSDKAFF.

V gene TRBV6-1 combines with J gene TRBJ1-5, with 8 bases identical to TRBD1. CDR3 size: 16 residues. V lost 4 bases and J lost 6; bases outside the gene matches: 11. Germline lookup yields CDR1 MNHNS and CDR2 SASEGT. The CDR3 loop is CASSAPPGQGLQPQHF. In nucleotides, the CDR3 is TGTGCCAGCAGTGCCCCCCCCGGACAGGGTCTTCAGCCCCAGCATTTT.

This chain joins TRBV6-5 and TRBJ2-5, with unresolved D. V shed 4 bases and J shed 3 bases, with 3 bases lying between them. This CDR3 is 11 amino acids long. Germline CDR1 reads MNHEY; CDR2 reads SVGAGI. As DNA, the CDR3 is TGTGCCAGCAGTTGGGAAGAGACCCAGTACTTC. Protein product: CASSWEETQYF.

Remarks on this clone: At one end, the junction sequence differs from germline, possibly due to a read error. This rearrangement joins TRBV7-2 to TRBJ2-2, with TRBD1 matching over 12 bases. The germline CDR1 and CDR2 sequences are SGHTA and FQGNSA. The CDR3 has 18 amino acids. CDR3 amino acids: CASSLAQSGDRGQRGAVF. In DNA, the CDR3 is TGTGCCAGCAGCCTAGCGCAAAGTGGGGACAGGGGGCAACGGGGAGCTGTTTTT.

CDR3: CASSLGGRQNSPLHF. In DNA form, the CDR3 reads TGTGCCAGCAGCTTGGGGGGGCGTCAAAATTCACCCCTCCACTTT. The V gene is TRBV5-5, the J gene TRBJ1-6; weak D call: TRBD1 (6 bases). V lost 0 bases, J lost 7 bases, and 11 bases lay in between. From germline, CDR1 is SGHKS and CDR2 YYEKEE (reference sequence). The CDR3 length is 15 residues.

This chain uses TRBV4-1 with TRBJ2-5, with 7 nucleotides matching TRBD1. J gave up 4 bases and V 4 bases, and 12 bases lay outside the gene matches. Germline V CDR1 and CDR2: MGHRA, YSYEKL. CDR3 length: 16 residues. DNA of the CDR3: TGCGCCAGCAGCCTCTTCGCGACAGGGATCCGAGAGACCCAGTACTTC. Translated, it gives CASSLFATGIRETQYF.

This sequence joins TRBV19 and TRBJ2-5, with D perhaps TRBD2 (6 bases). The J call is in doubt because the DNA end fits TRBJ2-7 better. CDR3 length: 14 amino acids. CDR1 LNHDA and CDR2 SQIVND come from the germline V gene (reference sequence). The CDR3 DNA is TGTGCCAGTAGCAAGGGGACTTTCGGCTACGAGCAGTACTTC. It yields the protein CASSKGTFGYEQYF.

The V gene is TRBV28, the J gene TRBJ2-3, with D perhaps given as TRBD1 or TRBD2 (7 bases each). The V end was cut by 2 bases, the J end by 3 bases, with 12 bases between. This CDR3 has 15 residues. Germline assignment: CDR1 MDHEN and CDR2 SYDVKM. The CDR3 sequence: CASSLQGGFTDTQYF. The CDR3 DNA reads TGTGCCAGCAGTTTACAGGGGGGGTTTACAGATACGCAGTATTTT.

J is TRBJ2-1 and V is TRBV2; 10 bases fit TRBD1. The CDR3 extends over 15 amino acids. V shed 5 bases and J 6 bases; nucleotides not matched to a gene: 7. The germline V gene encodes CDR1 SNHLY and CDR2 FYNNEI. The CDR3 region has the DNA TGTGCCAGCAGTTCCCGACAGGGGGCCGGCAATGAGCAGTTCTTC. This encodes CASSSRQGAGNEQFF.

This chain connects TRBV5-1 to TRBJ1-4; D is uncertain. The CDR3 runs to 16 residues. V lost 0 bases, J lost 0 bases, and 9 bases lay in between. Germline CDR1 is SGHRS and CDR2 is YFSETQ. The CDR3 here is CASSLVGPATNEKLFF. In DNA form, the CDR3 reads TGCGCCAGCAGCTTGGTCGGCCCTGCAACTAATGAAAAACTGTTTTTT.

The chain recombines TRBV20-1 with TRBJ2-7; no clear D. Per germline, CDR1 DFQATT and CDR2 SNEGSKA (reference sequence). V was clipped by 3 bases and J by 3 bases, with 18 bases between them. CDR3 length equals 15 residues. The CDR3: CSASSPGPRDYEQYF. Here the CDR3 DNA reads TGCAGTGCTAGTTCACCCGGACCCCGAGACTACGAGCAGTACTTC.

The chain links TRBV12-3 or TRBV12-4 to TRBJ1-2, with D unresolved. The V end lost 4 bases, the J end lost 8 bases, and 11 bases lay between the germline ends. This CDR3 contains 12 residues. CDR3 sequence reads: CASSYAAHGYTF. DNA for the CDR3: TGTGCCAGCAGTTATGCCGCACACGGCTACACCTTC.

V usage is TRBV19 and J usage is TRBJ1-2; a weak D match, TRBD1 (6 bases). V shed 2 bases and J shed 2 bases, with 9 bases lying between them. Germline CDR1 LNHDA, CDR2 SQIVND (reference sequence). The CDR3 length is 14 residues. The CDR3, as DNA: TGTGCCAGTAGTATAATGGGGGCCAACTATGGCTACACCTTC. It is translated as CASSIMGANYGYTF.

V usage is TRBV7-3 and J usage is TRBJ1-1; no clear D. The V gene lost 4 bases and the J gene lost 1 base, with 7 bases spanning the gap. The CDR3 length is 13 residues. Germline loops: CDR1 SGHTA, CDR2 FQGTGA. The CDR3 sequence is CASSSGRNTEAFF. The CDR3 DNA is TGTGCCAGCAGCTCCGGACGGAACACTGAAGCTTTCTTT.

This clone was detected a few times. The chain uses TRBV5-1 and TRBJ1-2; possibly TRBD1 for D (5 bases). Germline-derived CDR1 and CDR2 are SGHRS and YFSETQ. V dropped 0 bases and J dropped 8 bases, with 20 bases sitting between them. CDR3 size: 16 residues. The CDR3 region has the DNA TGCGCCAGCAGCTTGGGAGGGACCCCCGTAATAGAAGGCTACACCTTC. Amino acids: CASSLGGTPVIEGYTF.

This rearrangement joins TRBV6-4 to TRBJ2-3; 11 nucleotides match TRBD2. The CDR3 extends over 17 amino acids. Germline CDR1 and CDR2: MRHNA and SNTAGT. Trimming at V came to 2 bases and at J to 2 bases, leaving 6 bases not matched to a gene. CDR3 in DNA: TGTGCCAGCAGTGACCTAGCGGGGGGATCCACCACAGATACGCAGTATTTT. Translation gives CASSDLAGGSTTDTQYF.

This chain joins TRBV7-9 and TRBJ1-2; no reliable D call. Germline values: CDR1 SEHNR, CDR2 FQNEAQ (reference sequence). The CDR3 contains 14 residues. Trimming took off 0 bases at V and 0 bases at J, with 5 bases between the two ends. This CDR3 is CASSLAGSNYGYTF. As DNA, the CDR3 is TGTGCCAGCAGCTTAGCTGGGTCTAACTATGGCTACACCTTC.

The chain uses TRBV6-5 and TRBJ1-1; 7 bases match TRBD1. The CDR3 is made up of 15 amino acids. Germline V gives CDR1 MNHEY, CDR2 SVGAGI. The V and J ends lost 2 bases and 4 bases, in that order; junction bases with no gene match: 7. The CDR3 region is CASSYRSQGSTEAFF. The CDR3 DNA follows: TGTGCCAGCAGTTACAGGTCACAGGGGAGCACTGAAGCTTTCTTT.

This clone appeared a few times. V gene TRBV28 combines with J gene TRBJ1-1; tentative D call: TRBD1 (6 bases). V was shortened by 5 bases and J by 3 bases, with 16 bases between the two germline ends. Germline V gene sequence: CDR1 MDHEN, CDR2 SYDVKM. This CDR3 spans 15 amino acids. CDR3 nucleotides: TGTGCCAGCAGTCGAGGCGGACAGAGGGACACTGAAGCTTTCTTT. Translated, it gives CASSRGGQRDTEAFF.

CDR3 protein: CARKGGNTGELFF. The CDR3 nucleotides are TGTGCCAGGAAGGGAGGAAACACCGGGGAGCTGTTTTTT. The V call is TRBV2, the J call TRBJ2-2; D perhaps matches TRBD2 (6 bases). The CDR3 sequence is 13 residues long. The germline V and J ends were trimmed by 9 bases and 2 bases, with 10 bases remaining between them. CDR1 and CDR2 (germline): SNHLY, FYNNEI.

The chain links TRBV11-2 to TRBJ2-7, with 10 nucleotides matching TRBD2. CDR1 and CDR2 (germline): SGHAT, FQNNGV. The CDR3 length is 14 residues. Trimming at V came to 1 base and at J to 7 bases, leaving 4 bases not matched to a gene. CDR3 bases: TGTGCCAGCAGCTTAGGCGGGACTAGCGTTGAGCAGTACTTC. It encodes CASSLGGTSVEQYF.

V is TRBV2 and J is TRBJ1-3; D unresolved. V lost 0 bases, J lost 0 bases, and 9 bases lay in between. The germline V gene has CDR1 SNHLY and CDR2 FYNNEI. CDR3 length equals 16 residues. CDR3 nucleotides: TGTGCCAGCAGTGAAGCCGGGCGATACTCTGGAAACACCATATATTTT. Its protein is CASSEAGRYSGNTIYF.

V usage is TRBV3-1 (or the pseudogene TRBV3-2) and J usage is TRBJ2-7, with D hard to call. This CDR3 is built from 13 residues. V dropped 4 bases and J dropped 3 bases, with 10 bases sitting between them. The germline gives CDR1 LGHDT, CDR2 YNNKEL (reference sequence). The CDR3 region has the DNA TGTGCCAGCAGCCGCGCGTTCAACTACGAGCAGTACTTC. Residues: CASSRAFNYEQYF.

The V gene is TRBV9, the J gene TRBJ1-1; D gene unclear. The germline V gene encodes CDR1 SGDLS and CDR2 YYNGEE. V was cut by 0 bases and J by 1 base, with 7 bases left in between. The CDR3 is 14 amino acids. CDR3 amino acids: CASSVGIGNTEAFF. The CDR3 DNA reads TGTGCCAGCAGCGTAGGAATAGGGAACACTGAAGCTTTCTTT.

This clone was seen only once. This sequence joins TRBV5-5 and TRBJ2-5; D unclear. This CDR3 is built from 14 residues. The germline V and J ends were trimmed by 4 bases and 5 bases, with 15 bases remaining between them. Germline V gene lookup returns CDR1 SGHKS and CDR2 YYEKEE (reference sequence). The CDR3 DNA reads TGTGCCAGCAGCCTTTCCGGCCGATCGGAGACCCAGTACTTC. This encodes CASSLSGRSETQYF.